The subject of this entry is one TCR beta chain. What antigen it recognizes has not been identified. Nothing much larger sits one base from this clone, and base qualities are not available. Including the terminal cysteine and phenylalanine, the CDR3 comprises 15 residues. Kept here is only the CDR3 DNA, which spans 45 bases and is read in frame from base 1. Cut back by 3 bases and 2 bases, the V and J ends lie 14 bases apart. Based on the germline V gene, the CDR1 and CDR2 sequences are SGHAT and FQNNGV. This specimen comes from a study of CD8+CD57+ T cells in acquired aplastic anemia (dated by TCRdb to the late 2010s). For the wider study: DNA extracted from sorted CD4+ and CD8+ cells had a mean of approximately 3.3 ug, with a range of roughly 0.18 to 27.4 ug.

Genomic DNA was used as template for profiling of TCR beta VDJ combinations and CDR3 sequences. An Illumina HiSeq 2000 was used for TCR repertoire sequencing. Per the authors' processing: Repertoire assessment relied on Simpson's diversity index, CDR3 size and DJ length profiles, and TRBV/TRBJ rearrangement plots. Whichever DNA sequence was most abundant in the deep sequencing data was defined as the immunodominant clone. CDR3 amino acid sequences were screened for sharing across subjects and compared with published repertoires and the VDJdb database. The raw public data were reprocessed by TCRdb itself: fastp quality trimming at Q25, MiXCR clonotype calling, in-frame beta chains only. CDR3 protein sequences are deduplicated, and each keeps its most common genes and DNA. What appears here as the V and J calls and clone size reflects TCRdb's work, not the paper's. In this sample the table shows 300,000 or so distinct CDR3 sequences, 45% to 65% of which occur a single time. The ten largest account for approximately 8% of the sample.

The investigation overall reported the following: Roughly 30 CD8+ CDR3 sequences were found to be shared between patients and controls, but these sequences appeared to be highly expressed in patients and within the immunodominant clones of the patients. CD8+ Simpson's diversity did not differ significantly between patients and healthy controls (P=0.060).

TCR repertoires of sorted CD4+ and CD8+ blood T cells from severe aplastic anemia patients and healthy subjects were deep-sequenced in the study. Ficoll-Paque density gradient centrifugation was used to isolate peripheral blood mononuclear cells. Before DNA extraction, CD4+ and CD8+ T cells were sorted with FACS or magnetic beads. The chain joins TRBV11-2 to TRBJ2-7; the D gene is possibly TRBD1 or TRBD2, with 5 bases matching each. Source material: sorted CD4+, CD8+, or CD8+CD57+ T cells (not recorded which) from PBMCs. The sequence came from a human donor with severe aplastic anemia or a healthy control (not recorded which). The nucleotides read TGTGCCAGCAGCTTGCCCGGGGACCGGGCCTACGAGCAGTACTTC. It codes for CASSLPGDRAYEQYF.